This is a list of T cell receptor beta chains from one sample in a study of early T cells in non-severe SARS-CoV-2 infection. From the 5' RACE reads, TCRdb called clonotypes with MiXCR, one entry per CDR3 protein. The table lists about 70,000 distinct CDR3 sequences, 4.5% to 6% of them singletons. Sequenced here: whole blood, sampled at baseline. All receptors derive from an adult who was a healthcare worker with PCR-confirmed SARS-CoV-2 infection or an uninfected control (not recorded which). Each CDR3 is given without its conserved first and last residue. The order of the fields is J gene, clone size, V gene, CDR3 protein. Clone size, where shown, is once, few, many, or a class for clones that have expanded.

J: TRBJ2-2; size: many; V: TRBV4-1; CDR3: ASSQGTGWRGELF
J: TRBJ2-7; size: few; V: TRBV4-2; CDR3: ASSQEMGYEQY
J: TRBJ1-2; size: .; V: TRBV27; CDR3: ASSLSRRGYGYT
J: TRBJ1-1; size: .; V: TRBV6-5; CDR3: ASSYRGLNTEAF
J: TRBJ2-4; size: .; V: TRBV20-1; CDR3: SARDTVRAKNIQY
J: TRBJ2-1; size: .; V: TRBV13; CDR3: ASSLGTGGVGEQF
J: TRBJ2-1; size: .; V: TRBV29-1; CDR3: SVQLRLAGNEQF
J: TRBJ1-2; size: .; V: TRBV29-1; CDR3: SGDFYT
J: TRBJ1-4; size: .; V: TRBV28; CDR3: AGSSPRLTGSGEKLF
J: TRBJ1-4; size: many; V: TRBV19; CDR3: ASSSTSTNEKLF
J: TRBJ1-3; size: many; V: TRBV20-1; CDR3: SAKDREITGNTIY
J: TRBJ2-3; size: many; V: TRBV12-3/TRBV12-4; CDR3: ASSLRTSSTDTQY
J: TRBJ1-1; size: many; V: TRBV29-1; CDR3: SVERTYTEAF
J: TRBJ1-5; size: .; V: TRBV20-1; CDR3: SAAGHLRDQPQH
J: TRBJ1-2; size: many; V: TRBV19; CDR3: AKRLWPLGYT
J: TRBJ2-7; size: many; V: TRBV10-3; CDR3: AISKGQQGARYEQY
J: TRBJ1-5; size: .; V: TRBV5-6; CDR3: ASSLTGRGQPQH
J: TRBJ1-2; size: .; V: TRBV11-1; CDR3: ASSFDGGGAGYGYT
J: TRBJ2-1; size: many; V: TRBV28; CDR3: ASSSTGGIYNEQF
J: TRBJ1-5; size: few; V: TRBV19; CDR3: ATTGYSNQPQH
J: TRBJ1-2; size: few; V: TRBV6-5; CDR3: ASRRRGEEGYT
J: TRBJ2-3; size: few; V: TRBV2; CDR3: ASNDLAGNENTQY
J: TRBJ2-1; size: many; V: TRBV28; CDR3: ASSSETGTSEWNEQF
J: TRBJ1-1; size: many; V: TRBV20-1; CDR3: SAPSPFTGAGTEAF
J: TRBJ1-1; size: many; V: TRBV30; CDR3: AWSGPFWGQRNTEAF
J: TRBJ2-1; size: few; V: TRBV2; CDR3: ASSESGGTYNEQF
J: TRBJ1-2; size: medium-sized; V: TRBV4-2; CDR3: ASSQVGPDGYT
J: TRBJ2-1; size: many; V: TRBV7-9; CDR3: ASSNNRAGEQF
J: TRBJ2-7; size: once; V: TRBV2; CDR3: ASVPGQLTYEQY
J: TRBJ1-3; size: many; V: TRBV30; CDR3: ACQGNSGNTIY
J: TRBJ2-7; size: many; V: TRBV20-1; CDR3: SASGSGSTYEQY
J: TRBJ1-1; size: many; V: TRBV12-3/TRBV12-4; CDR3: ARQCGEENTEAF
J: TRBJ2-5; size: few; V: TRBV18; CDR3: ASSPSQRVETQY
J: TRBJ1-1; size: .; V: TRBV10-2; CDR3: ASSESFLNTEAF
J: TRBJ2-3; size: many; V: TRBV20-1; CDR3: SARVLAGVLSLDTQY
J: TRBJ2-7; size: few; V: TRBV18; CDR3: ASSPLDRGDEQY
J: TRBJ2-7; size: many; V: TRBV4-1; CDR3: ASSQDQGTYEQY
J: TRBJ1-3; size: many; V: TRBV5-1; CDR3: ASSLGSAASGNTIY
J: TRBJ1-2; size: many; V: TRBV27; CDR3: ASSPRTGRNGYT
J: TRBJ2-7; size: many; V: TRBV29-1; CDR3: SVEDRGRKGNPYEQY
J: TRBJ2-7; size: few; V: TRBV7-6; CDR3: ASSPQGGGSSYEQY